The 12 T cell receptor beta chains reported below all come from one sample, sequenced in a study of blood T cell repertoires in COVID-19. The assay was immunoSEQ multiplex PCR, and TCRdb's table has in-frame clones only and misses some. The sample has more than 110,000 clones, roughly four fifths seen once. The sample consisted of peripheral blood. These receptors were collected from an elderly woman with acute or convalescent COVID-19.

The genes are TRBV27 and TRBJ2-7; 7 nucleotides agree with TRBD1. Germline CDR1 reads MNHEY; CDR2 reads SMNVEV (reference sequence). V trimming: 2 bases; J trimming: 3 bases; junction bases outside the gene matches: 4. The length of the CDR3 is 14 residues. This CDR3 is CASSLKGQFYEQYF. DNA of the CDR3: TGTGCCAGCAGTTTAAAGGGACAGTTCTACGAGCAGTACTTC.

The rearrangement joins TRBV6-2 or TRBV6-3 to TRBJ1-2; D is undetermined. This CDR3 comprises 12 residues. Germline values: CDR1 MNHEY, CDR2 SVGEGT. Trimming removed 6 bases at V and 2 bases at J, with 7 bases between. This CDR3 is CASSRRNYGYTF. DNA of the CDR3: TGTGCCAGCAGCAGGCGGAACTATGGCTACACCTTC.

The rearrangement links TRBV30 to TRBJ2-1; D is perhaps TRBD2 (6 bases). There are 17 residues in the CDR3. Trimming cost V 0 bases and J 5 bases, with 20 bases left between them. Germline lookup yields CDR1 GTSNPN and CDR2 SVGIG (reference sequence). For the CDR3, the DNA is TGTGCCTGGAGTGTAGATATTCGCGGCGGGGCGAACAATGAGCAGTTCTTC. It is translated as CAWSVDIRGGANNEQFF. The full variable domain, in which reference TRBV30 and TRBJ2-1 provide the parts outside the CDR3, is SQTIHQWPATLVQPVGSPLSLECTVEGTSNPNLYWYRQAAGRGLQLLFYSVGIGQISSEVPQNLSASRPQDRQFILSSKKLLLSDSGFYLCAWSVDIRGGANNEQFFGPGTRLTVL.

This chain links TRBV9 with TRBJ2-1; 8 nucleotides agree with TRBD2. This CDR3 region has 12 residues. Trimming took 0 bases from V and 15 from J; bases not matched to a gene: 5. Germline CDR1 and CDR2: SGDLS and YYNGEE. The CDR3 coding sequence is TGTGCCAGCAGCGTAGGGGGGACTAGTCTGTTCTTC. This encodes CASSVGGTSLFF.

The chain links TRBV7-8 to TRBJ1-2; 8 positions match TRBD1. Germline CDR1 reads SGHVS; CDR2 reads FQNEAQ. The CDR3 has 13 amino acids. J was trimmed by 4 bases and V by 5 bases; bases with no gene match: 3. CDR3 sequence: CASSIGQGYGYTF. The CDR3 DNA is TGTGCCAGCAGCATTGGACAGGGCTATGGCTACACCTTC.

V and J are TRBV28 and TRBJ1-2; 9 bases fit TRBD1. This CDR3 has 15 residues. Germline values: CDR1 MDHEN, CDR2 SYDVKM. The trim removed 5 bases at V and 5 bases at J, leaving 9 bases unmatched. The DNA for the CDR3 is TGTGCCAGCAGTCCGCCGGGTGGGACAGGGTATGGCTACACCTTC. It specifies CASSPPGGTGYGYTF.

This clone showed up just a few times. This chain links TRBV20-1 with TRBJ1-4, with 9 bases matching TRBD1. The CDR3 runs to 15 residues. CDR1 DFQATT and CDR2 SNEGSKA come from the germline V gene (reference sequence). The trim removed 3 bases at V and 5 bases at J, leaving 7 bases unmatched. The CDR3 sequence: CSASPGTGPNEKLFF. CDR3 bases: TGCAGTGCTAGTCCCGGGACAGGGCCGAATGAAAAACTGTTTTTT.

J is TRBJ1-2 and V is TRBV30; D is ambiguous. This CDR3 contains 14 residues. With 4 bases removed from V and 1 base from J, the gap between germline ends came to 13 bases. Germline V gene lookup returns CDR1 GTSNPN and CDR2 SVGIG (reference sequence). DNA of the CDR3: TGTGCCTGGAAGCACGCCTCGCTTAACTATGGCTACACCTTC. This translates into CAWKHASLNYGYTF.

This sequence joins TRBV15 and TRBJ2-2; D may be TRBD1 (5 bases). Germline-derived CDR1 and CDR2 are LNHNV and YYDKDF (reference sequence). V gave up 5 bases and J gave up 3 bases, with 16 bases separating them. The CDR3 sequence is 16 residues long. This CDR3 reads CATSSNRIEYTGELFF. The CDR3 DNA reads TGTGCCACCAGCTCCAACAGGATAGAATACACCGGGGAGCTGTTTTTT.

This clone was detected once. The chain has TRBV5-4 and TRBJ1-6; D is unresolved. V was clipped by 0 bases and J by 4 bases, with 8 bases between them. CDR3 length equals 15 residues. Germline lookup yields CDR1 SGHNT and CDR2 YYREEE (reference sequence). CDR3 sequence: CASSLDRKYNSPLHF. The DNA of the CDR3 is TGTGCCAGCAGCTTGGACAGAAAATATAATTCACCCCTCCACTTT.

On this clone: The sample carries other DNA sequences with the same CDR3. The genes are TRBV5-1 and TRBJ2-3, with 7 bases fitting TRBD1. The germline gives CDR1 SGHRS, CDR2 YFSETQ. V was clipped by 3 bases and J by 0 bases; unmatched bases: 4. CDR3 length equals 15 residues. CDR3 in amino acids: CASSSAGGSTDTQYF. The CDR3 nucleotides are TGCGCCAGCAGCTCGGCAGGGGGAAGCACAGATACGCAGTATTTT.

The chain couples TRBV5-8 to TRBJ2-6; D may be TRBD1 (6 bases). The germline V gene encodes CDR1 SGHTS and CDR2 YDEGEE. Trimming shortened V by 4 bases and J by 3 bases, and 11 bases separated the two germline ends. This CDR3 region has 15 residues. The CDR3 DNA reads as TGTGCCAGCAGCGGCAGGGGCTTTGGGGCCAACGTCCTGACTTTC. Its protein is CASSGRGFGANVLTF.